Below are 5 T cell receptor beta chains sequenced from a single sample in a study of T cells in Graves' hyperthyroidism and ophthalmopathy. Template material for amplifying TCR beta CDR3 regions consisted of RNA transcripts. Primed by the HTBI set, a first-round RT-PCR was run on the TCR CDR3. MiXCR was run by TCRdb on the multiplex PCR reads, yielding one entry per CDR3 protein. The sample lists about 250,000 distinct CDR3 sequences, almost 25% occurring once. Source material: blood. The receptors derive from a woman aged 35 to 49 with Graves' ophthalmopathy.

This clonotype was detected ten times or more. The V call is TRBV6-2 or TRBV6-3, the J call TRBJ1-2; 7 bases are shared with TRBD1. The germline CDR1 and CDR2 sequences are MNHEY and SVGEGT. CDR3 length equals 15 residues. V dropped 7 bases and J dropped 3; count of bases not matched to a gene: 11. The CDR3 loop is CASTTGQEAYYGYTF. CDR3 nucleotides: TGTGCCAGCACCACAGGACAGGAGGCGTACTATGGCTACACCTTC.

This clonotype has ten or more counts. The chain joins TRBV10-3 to TRBJ2-3; tentatively, D is TRBD2 (6 bases). The CDR3 is 15 amino acids. Germline CDR1 and CDR2: ENHRY and SYGVKD. Trimming took off 3 bases at V and 3 bases at J, with 13 bases between the two ends. In DNA form, the CDR3 reads TGTGCCATCAGTGATTTGGAGGGCCTGACAGATACGCAGTATTTT. Protein sequence: CAISDLEGLTDTQYF.

This clonotype turned up a few times. The gene calls are TRBV5-6 and TRBJ2-7, with 10 bases identical to TRBD1. The ends lost 5 bases at V and 8 bases at J; junction bases unmatched: 16. Germline V CDR1 and CDR2: SGHDT, YYEEEE. CDR3 length: 16 amino acids. The CDR3 region has the DNA TGTGCCAGCAGTTTAGCGGGCGGACAGGGGGTCTTTCAGCAGTACTTC. Protein product: CASSLAGGQGVFQQYF.

At least ten counts were recorded for this clonotype. It may be a read error: a sequence one base away is much more abundant. The chain carries TRBV29-1 and TRBJ2-4; 7 bases fit TRBD1. The length of the CDR3 is 14 residues. CDR1 and CDR2 from the germline V gene are SQVTM and ANQGSEA. The CDR3 here is CSVETGYPQNTQYF. The CDR3 DNA follows: TGCAGCGTAGAGACAGGGTATCCCCAAAACACTCAGTACTTC.

This clonotype was counted many times. The V and J genes are TRBV19 and TRBJ2-7, with D unresolved. The CDR3 contains 15 residues. Trimming took 5 bases from V and 4 from J, leaving 18 bases between them. From germline, CDR1 is LNHDA and CDR2 SQIVND (reference sequence). DNA for the CDR3: TGTGCCAGTAGTCCACCCGGGCGCCCGGGTTACGAGCAGTACTTC. This translates into CASSPPGRPGYEQYF.